This TCR beta chain is from a study of PD-1 blockade in classical Hodgkin lymphoma. Germline lookup yields CDR1 WSHSY and CDR2 SAAADI. Deletions cut 2 bases from V and 0 bases from J, with 10 bases between. The CDR3 consists of 15 residues. In every patient, relapse followed autologous stem cell transplantation, while exposure to brentuximab vedotin differed. Assay used: immunoSEQ multiplex PCR; TCRdb lists only in-frame clones, some missing. The table includes about 90,000 clones, roughly 91% detected once. This clonotype was obtained from a human donor with classical Hodgkin lymphoma. Source: peripheral blood mononuclear cells (PBMCs), taken before the second cycle of nivolumab. The genes are TRBV10-2 and TRBJ2-5; D gene ambiguous. This CDR3 is CASSEGSSYQETQYF. The DNA of the CDR3 is TGCGCCAGCAGTGAGGGCAGTTCATACCAAGAGACCCAGTACTTC.